This TCR beta chain was sequenced for a study of blood T cell repertoires in COVID-19. On the study more broadly: Acute and convalescent COVID-19 samples came from the United States, Italy and Spain. PBMCs, B-cell-depleted T cells, or T cells provided the cDNA or gDNA that made up the material.

The germline CDR1 and CDR2 sequences are LNHDA and SQIVND (reference sequence). The V and J ends lost 2 bases and 7 bases, in that order; junction bases with no gene match: 6. This CDR3 is 15 amino acids long. Authors' analysis steps: The authors estimated nucleated cell counts from reference gene primer amplification. The method was immunoSEQ multiplex PCR; TCRdb's version includes in-frame clones alone and lacks a portion of them. V, J and clone size are those of that table, while D and trimming were read from the DNA. Of about 350,000 clones listed, around nine tenths were seen once; the top ten hold about 0.94%. Those enrolled, adults aged about 18 to 89 years, came from about two dozen US areas.

This sequence joins TRBV19 and TRBJ2-1; TRBD2 matches 9 bases. This sequence was found in a woman under 40 who had been exposed to COVID-19. Sequenced input: PBMCs or T cells enriched from blood (not recorded which). This chain's CDR3 is CASSISLAGKNEQFF. Here the CDR3 DNA reads TGTGCCAGTAGTATAAGTCTAGCGGGAAAAAATGAGCAGTTCTTC.